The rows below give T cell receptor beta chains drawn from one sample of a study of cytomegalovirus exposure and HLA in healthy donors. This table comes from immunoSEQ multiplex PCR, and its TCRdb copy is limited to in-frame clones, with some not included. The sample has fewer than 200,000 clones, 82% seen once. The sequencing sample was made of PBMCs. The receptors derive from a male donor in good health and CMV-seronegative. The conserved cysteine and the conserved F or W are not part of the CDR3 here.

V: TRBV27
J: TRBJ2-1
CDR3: ASTPLAGGDNEQF

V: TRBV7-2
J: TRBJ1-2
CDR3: ASSPSAGTNYGYT

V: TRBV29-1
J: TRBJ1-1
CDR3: SVGTTGGNTEAF

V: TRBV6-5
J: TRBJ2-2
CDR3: ASSLQTGSNTGELF

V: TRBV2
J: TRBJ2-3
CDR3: ASRTRGTDTQY

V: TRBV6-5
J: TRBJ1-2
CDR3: ASSRPRTGSGYT

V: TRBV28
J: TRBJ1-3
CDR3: ASSPGGARSGNTIY

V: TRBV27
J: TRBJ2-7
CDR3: ASSPTRGEQY

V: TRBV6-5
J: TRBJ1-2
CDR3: ASSFLIGSPQPYT

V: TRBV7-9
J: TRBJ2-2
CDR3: ASSLDSSGHTGELF

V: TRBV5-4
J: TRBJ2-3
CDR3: ASSTPLVVDTQY

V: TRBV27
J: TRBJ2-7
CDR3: ASSLGQGPYEQY

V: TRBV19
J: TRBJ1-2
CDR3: ASSPLTGGYGYT

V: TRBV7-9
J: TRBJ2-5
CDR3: ASRSGTGRQTQY

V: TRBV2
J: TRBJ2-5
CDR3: ASSRGPETQY

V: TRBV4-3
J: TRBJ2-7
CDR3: ASSQESVMPYEQY

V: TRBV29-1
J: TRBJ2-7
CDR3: SVWTTGSYEQY

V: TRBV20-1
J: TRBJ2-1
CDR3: SASNRNEQF

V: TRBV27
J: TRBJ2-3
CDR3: ASRPSGDTDTQY

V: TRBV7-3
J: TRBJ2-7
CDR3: ASSQTSGVVKTFEQY

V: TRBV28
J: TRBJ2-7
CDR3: ASSLPLSSYEQY

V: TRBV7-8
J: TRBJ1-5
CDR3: ASSVKPGQSGRNQPQH

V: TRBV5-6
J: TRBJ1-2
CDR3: ASSLAGNYGYT

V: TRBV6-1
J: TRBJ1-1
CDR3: ASSPQSTEAF

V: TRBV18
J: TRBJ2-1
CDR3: ASSPKPTGTSGHPEENEQF

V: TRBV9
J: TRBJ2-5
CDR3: ASSPRQGDETQY

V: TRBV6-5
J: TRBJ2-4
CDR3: ASSNTPAGVAAQY

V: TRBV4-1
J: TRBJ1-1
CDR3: ASSQLQRQGLRAF

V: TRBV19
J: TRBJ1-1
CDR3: ASSPPDTEAF

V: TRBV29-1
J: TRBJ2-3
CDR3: SVSTDTDTQY

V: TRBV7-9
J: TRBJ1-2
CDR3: ASSYLGGAINYGYT

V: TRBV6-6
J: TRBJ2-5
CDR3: ASSRPTSGGIETQY

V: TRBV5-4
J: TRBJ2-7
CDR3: ASSGTGGIHEQY

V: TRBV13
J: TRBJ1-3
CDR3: ASSPGTGPGNTIY

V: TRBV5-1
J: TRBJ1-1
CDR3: ASSLQGASTEAF

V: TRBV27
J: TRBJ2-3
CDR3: ASSLLAGVSTDTQY

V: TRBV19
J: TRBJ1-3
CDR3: ASSFRTRNTIY

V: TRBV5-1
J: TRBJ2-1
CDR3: ASITFPKQGNEQF

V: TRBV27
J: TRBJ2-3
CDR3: ASSLDGRVFRGDTQY

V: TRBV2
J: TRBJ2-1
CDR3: ASRTPSGGGSSNEQF

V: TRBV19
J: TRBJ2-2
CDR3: ASSFRTGQTDREGSGELF

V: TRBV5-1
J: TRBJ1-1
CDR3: ASSSVGTGGSMNTEAF

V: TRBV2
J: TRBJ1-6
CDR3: ASSESSNSPLH

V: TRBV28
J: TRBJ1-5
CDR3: ASSYRPGFLH

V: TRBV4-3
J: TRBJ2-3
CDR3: ASSQEGGNAADTQY

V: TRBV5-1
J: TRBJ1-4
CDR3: ASSITSTNEKLF

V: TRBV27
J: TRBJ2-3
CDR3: ATSDRGTDTQY

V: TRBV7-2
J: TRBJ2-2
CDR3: ASSLVATGGLTGELF

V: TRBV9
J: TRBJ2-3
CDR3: ASSPRPTDTQY

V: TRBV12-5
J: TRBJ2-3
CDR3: ASATGPSGILDTQY

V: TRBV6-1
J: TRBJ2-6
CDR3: ASRRDSGANVLT

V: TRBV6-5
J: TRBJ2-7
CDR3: ASSARRDRVEQY

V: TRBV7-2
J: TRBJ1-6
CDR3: ASSPHSSYNSPLH

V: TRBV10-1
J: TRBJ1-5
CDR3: ASPEGASNQPQH

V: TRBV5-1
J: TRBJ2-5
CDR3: ASSLGTGTGIETQY

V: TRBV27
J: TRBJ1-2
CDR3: ASSLPRKGTGDGYT

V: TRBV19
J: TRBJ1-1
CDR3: ASRLKQGWNTEAF

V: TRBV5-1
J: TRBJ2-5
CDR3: ASSFGPTSGSETQY

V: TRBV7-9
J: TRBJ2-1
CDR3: ASSPDRGVFDEQF